The 16 T cell receptor beta chains given below trace back to one sample, sequenced in a study of PD-1 blockade in classical Hodgkin lymphoma. Here immunoSEQ multiplex PCR was the method, and the copy in TCRdb shows in-frame clones only, minus some. The sample shows more than 45,000 clones, under 95% of them seen only once. There was relapse after autologous stem cell transplantation in every patient, and there was variation in brentuximab vedotin exposure. Sequenced material: peripheral blood mononuclear cells (PBMCs), taken before the second cycle of nivolumab. Every receptor here comes from a human donor with classical Hodgkin lymphoma.

This clone was detected a few times. The chain recombines TRBV27 with TRBJ2-5; a possible D gene is TRBD2 (6 bases). Germline V gene lookup returns CDR1 MNHEY and CDR2 SMNVEV (reference sequence). The CDR3 is 14 amino acids. Trimming left V 9 bases short and J 1 base short, with 15 bases between. CDR3: CASEGTGLQETQYF. DNA of the CDR3: TGTGCCAGTGAAGGGACGGGACTCCAAGAGACCCAGTACTTC.

V and J are TRBV6-5 and TRBJ2-5; D gene uncertain. The CDR3 is made up of 13 amino acids. The V end lost 2 bases, the J end lost 2 bases, and 6 bases lay between the germline ends. CDR1 and CDR2 from the germline V gene are MNHEY and SVGAGI. CDR3 protein: CASSYGRQETQYF. CDR3 DNA: TGTGCCAGCAGTTACGGGCGACAAGAGACCCAGTACTTC.

The chain is built from TRBV21-1 and TRBJ1-1. TRBV21-1 constitutes a pseudogene. The CDR3 sequence is 16 residues long. The CDR3 coding sequence is TGTGCCAGCAGCAAAGGAAATTGGCGAAAGGCACCCGAAGCTTTCTTT. This sequence encodes CASSKGNWRKAPEAFF.

This clone was detected only a few times. This rearrangement joins TRBV27 to TRBJ2-1; 13 bases match TRBD2. The germline gives CDR1 MNHEY, CDR2 SMNVEV (reference sequence). The CDR3 covers 15 residues. Losses at the gene ends were 4 bases for V and 4 bases for J; bases not matched to a gene: 1. The CDR3 DNA is TGTGCCAGCAGTTCGGGACTAGCGGGGTACAATGAGCAGTTCTTC. Its protein product is CASSSGLAGYNEQFF.

The CDR3 reads CASGLVGHQPQHF. CDR3 DNA: TGTGCTAGTGGTTTGGTGGGGCATCAGCCCCAGCATTTT. The J gene is TRBJ1-5, the V gene TRBV12-5; a weak D match, TRBD1 (5 bases). The V gene lost 0 bases and the J gene lost 5 bases, with 5 bases spanning the gap. The germline CDR1 and CDR2 sequences are LGHNT and FRNRAP. This CDR3 has 13 residues.

The J gene is TRBJ1-2, the V gene TRBV30; the D gene is possibly TRBD1 (6 bases). V dropped 4 bases and J dropped 7 bases, with 13 bases sitting between them. The CDR3 spans 12 residues. Germline V CDR1 and CDR2: GTSNPN, SVGIG (reference sequence). The CDR3 DNA sequence: TGTGCCTGGACCCGAGGGGGAGGTGGCTACACCTTC. Protein product: CAWTRGGGGYTF.

The chain combines TRBV6-1 with TRBJ2-1, with D hard to call. The V and J ends lost 2 bases and 5 bases respectively, with 10 bases between them. The CDR3 spans 14 residues. Germline assignment: CDR1 MNHNS and CDR2 SASEGT. CDR3 protein: CASSELGLNNEQFF. Written as DNA, the CDR3 is TGTGCCAGCAGTGAACTGGGTTTAAACAATGAGCAGTTCTTC.

V gene TRBV28 combines with J gene TRBJ1-2; D gene unclear. Germline assignment: CDR1 MDHEN and CDR2 SYDVKM. The CDR3 has 11 amino acids. V lost 5 bases and J 4 bases, leaving 5 bases between the germline ends. The CDR3 region is CASSRAYGYTF. DNA of the CDR3: TGTGCCAGCAGTAGGGCCTATGGCTACACCTTC.

The J gene is TRBJ2-1, the V gene TRBV28; D perhaps matches TRBD2 (7 bases). CDR1 and CDR2 from the germline V gene are MDHEN and SYDVKM. V was shortened by 5 bases and J by 5 bases, with 16 bases between the two germline ends. This CDR3 is built from 15 residues. The CDR3 bases are TGTGCCAGCAGTCTCGGACTAGGGGGGAACAATGAGCAGTTCTTC. It specifies CASSLGLGGNNEQFF. Complete variable domain (other parts from reference TRBV28 and TRBJ2-1): DVKVTQSSRYLVKRTGEKVFLECVQDMDHENMFWYRQDPGLGLRLIYFSYDVKMKEKGDIPEGYSVSREKKERFSLILESASTNQTSMYLCASSLGLGGNNEQFFGPGTRLTVL.

The chain carries TRBV5-4 and TRBJ1-4; maybe TRBD1 (5 bases). Germline V lookup: CDR1 SGHNT, CDR2 YYREEE (reference sequence). The V end was cut by 2 bases, the J end by 5 bases, with 7 bases between. CDR3 length: 13 residues. In DNA form, the CDR3 reads TGTGCCAGCAGCTTCCGGGACAATGAAAAACTGTTTTTT. Its translation: CASSFRDNEKLFF.

The rearrangement uses TRBV6-5 and TRBJ2-7; the D call may be TRBD1 or TRBD2 (5 bases each). The germline V and J ends were trimmed by 0 bases and 3 bases, with 9 bases remaining between them. Germline V gene lookup returns CDR1 MNHEY and CDR2 SVGAGI. The CDR3 loop spans 14 amino acids. The CDR3 reads CASSYSRDVYEQYF. The CDR3 nucleotides are TGTGCCAGCAGTTACTCCCGGGACGTCTACGAGCAGTACTTC.

The chain has TRBV6-5 and TRBJ1-1; a possible D gene is TRBD1 (5 bases). Trimming took 2 bases from V and 3 from J, leaving 13 bases between them. The CDR3 has 15 amino acids. Germline loops: CDR1 MNHEY, CDR2 SVGAGI. DNA of the CDR3: TGTGCCAGCAGTTACGGGGGTTTAGTGGACACTGAAGCTTTCTTT. Amino acids: CASSYGGLVDTEAFF.

As to this clone: Other DNA sequences of this sample code for an identical CDR3. J is TRBJ2-3 and V is TRBV6-6; D is perhaps TRBD1 or TRBD2 (5 bases each). Germline CDR1 MNHNY, CDR2 SVGAGI (reference sequence). Deletions cut 10 bases from V and 6 bases from J, with 11 bases between. The CDR3 spans 11 residues. The CDR3 spells CATRGADTQYF. CDR3 sequence (DNA): TGTGCCACCCGGGGCGCGGATACGCAGTATTTT.

This clone was seen a handful of times. The gene calls are TRBV19 and TRBJ2-5; 9 bases agree with TRBD2. After removal of 1 base from V and 5 bases from J, the junction contained 5 bases not matched to a gene. Germline CDR1 LNHDA, CDR2 SQIVND (reference sequence). CDR3 length: 15 residues. The chain's CDR3 is CASSIGSSGGETQYF. The CDR3 region has the DNA TGTGCCAGTAGTATAGGCAGTAGCGGGGGTGAGACCCAGTACTTC. The variable domain in full, with the rest retrieved from reference TRBV19 and TRBJ2-5, is DGGITQSPKYLFRKEGQNVTLSCEQNLNHDAMYWYRQDPGQGLRLIYYSQIVNDFQKGDIAEGYSVSREKKESFPLTVTSAQKNPTAFYLCASSIGSSGGETQYFGPGTRLLVL.

The rearrangement joins TRBV4-1 to TRBJ2-7; 7 positions match TRBD2. The CDR3 is 17 amino acids. Germline-derived CDR1 and CDR2 are MGHRA and YSYEKL. The junction had 12 bases not matched to a gene; V was cut back by 3 bases and J by 1 base. CDR3 amino acids: CASSHASASGNSYEQYF. For the CDR3, the DNA is TGCGCCAGCAGCCACGCCTCCGCGAGCGGGAATTCCTACGAGCAGTACTTC.

The rearrangement uses TRBV27 and TRBJ2-1; perhaps TRBD1 as D (6 bases). Germline lookup yields CDR1 MNHEY and CDR2 SMNVEV (reference sequence). Trimming left V 5 bases short and J 10 bases short, with 18 bases between. CDR3 size: 14 residues. The CDR3, as DNA: TGTGCCAGCAGTGAATCCCCGACAGGCCAAGAGCAGTTCTTC. This codes for CASSESPTGQEQFF.